A selection of T cell receptor beta chains follows, all from one sample in a study of CDR3 diversity in severe acne. MiXCR was run by TCRdb on the PCR reads, yielding one entry per CDR3 protein. The sample records under 95,000 distinct CDR3 sequences, about 48% being singletons. Sequencing input: blood. Receptors were obtained from a male donor in good health, serving as a control. CDR3s leave out the opening cysteine and the closing phenylalanine or tryptophan.

j_call,v_call,cdr3_length,cdr3_aa
TRBJ1-1,TRBV5-1,13,ASSLALGSPPEAF
TRBJ2-7,TRBV29-1,12,SVVPGQGRNEQY
TRBJ1-6,TRBV5-4,13,ASSFWATYNSPLH
TRBJ1-5,TRBV5-8,13,ASGPVSSENQPQH
TRBJ2-5,TRBV5-4,14,ASSQGTSGRRETQY
TRBJ1-6,TRBV20-1,12,SAARDRSWSPLH
TRBJ2-2,TRBV19,13,ASSIDPAVTGELF
TRBJ1-6,TRBV5-1,12,ASSLCSQTSPLH
TRBJ2-7,TRBV5-6,14,ASSSLGIGGLYEQY
TRBJ2-3,TRBV6-5,14,ASSLSTSGMRDTQY
TRBJ2-7,TRBV7-2,13,ASSLVRVSSYEQY
TRBJ1-1,TRBV20-1,12,SARAVTGFTEAF
TRBJ2-7,TRBV4-2,9,ASSQGLGQY
TRBJ1-2,TRBV30,12,AWTRDRGYYGYT
TRBJ2-4,TRBV20-1,13,SARRSAEGGNIQY
TRBJ2-5,TRBV5-4,12,ASSLQTGRETQY
TRBJ1-1,TRBV20-1,15,SARDEDRGHLRTEAF
TRBJ1-1,TRBV19,9,ASVEGGKAF
TRBJ2-7,TRBV10-3,13,VIKGVGAGAYEQY
TRBJ1-2,TRBV7-9,15,ASSLGANTEAFFGYT
TRBJ2-3,TRBV6-5,14,ASSYAGTGGADTQY
TRBJ1-3,TRBV6-1,15,ASSEVPGSIYGYTIY
TRBJ1-5,TRBV2,11,ASRDDGNQPQH
TRBJ1-2,TRBV5-1,12,ASSLGDQSYGYT
TRBJ1-6,TRBV11-3,12,ASSLDYRNSPLH
TRBJ2-3,TRBV20-1,14,SASLGLAGYTDTQY
TRBJ2-5,TRBV2,12,ASRRQGIQETQY
TRBJ1-1,TRBV2,11,ASARQGDTEAF
TRBJ1-1,TRBV18,11,ASSRGGYPEAF
TRBJ2-5,TRBV19,14,ASNQTSGREKETQY
TRBJ2-5,TRBV7-9,11,ASSSGRGETQY
TRBJ2-2,TRBV5-1,14,ASSSGRDWNTGELF
TRBJ1-1,TRBV7-9,11,ASSTGTGATAF
TRBJ2-2,TRBV20-1,13,SARGVGARTGELF
TRBJ2-7,TRBV7-6,13,ASSPGGVNSYEQY
TRBJ1-5,TRBV6-1,13,ASMKWDGKNQPQH
TRBJ1-5,TRBV2,12,ASNRLGSNQPRH
TRBJ1-6,TRBV12-3/TRBV12-4,11,ASSLDSLSPLH
TRBJ1-1,TRBV7-9,10,ASQPSTGEAF
TRBJ1-5,TRBV25-1,13,ASNLARDSNQPQH
TRBJ2-7,TRBV7-2,17,ASSLYGGLAGCKGCEQY
TRBJ2-2,TRBV9,12,ASSVDGGPGELF
TRBJ2-3,TRBV24-1,10,ATSENPDTQY
TRBJ2-5,TRBV6-5,13,ASIAGRVAEETQY
TRBJ2-7,TRBV20-1,12,SARYEVGGYEQY
TRBJ2-3,TRBV7-6,11,ASSVWGQDTQY
TRBJ2-7,TRBV7-9,10,ASSLPGGEQY
TRBJ2-3,TRBV20-1,14,SARERDRGGNQPQY
TRBJ2-1,TRBV20-1,13,SPRGGQGSYNEQF
TRBJ2-7,TRBV10-3,12,ASSYVAGLNEQY
TRBJ2-2,TRBV11-2,11,ASSLGSTGELF
TRBJ1-2,TRBV19,12,ASTMRGLSYGYT
TRBJ2-7,TRBV7-6,17,ASSLGVAGGAISRYEQY
TRBJ2-5,TRBV2,8,ASREETQY
TRBJ1-5,TRBV10-3,12,AISAAAGNQPQH